This passage covers 11 T cell receptor beta chains from one sample sequenced in a study of T-cell reconstitution after alpha-beta-depleted transplantation in children. For TCRbeta, the library was prepared with unique molecular identifiers. A single record per CDR3 protein comes from TCRdb applying MiXCR to the PCR reads. Of approximately 98,000 distinct CDR3 sequences in the sample, almost 6.5% were seen once. Sequenced material: PBMCs, mostly from graft donor cells, taken 360 days after TCRalphabeta/CD19-depleted stem cell transplant. These receptor sequences come from a male patient under 10 years old who had a stem cell transplant for acute lymphoblastic leukemia, so the T cells may come from the graft donor.

The V gene is TRBV11-2, the J gene TRBJ1-5; D not certain. The V and J ends lost 0 bases and 0 bases respectively, with 3 bases between them. The V gene's germline CDR1 is SGHAT and CDR2 FQNNGV. The CDR3 sequence is 14 residues long. DNA for the CDR3: TGTGCCAGCAGCTTAGACAGTAGCAATCAGCCCCAGCATTTT. Residues: CASSLDSSNQPQHF.

This clonotype has ten or more counts. This chain connects TRBV5-6 to TRBJ2-3; D is uncertain. The CDR3 consists of 12 residues. Germline loops: CDR1 SGHDT, CDR2 YYEEEE. Trimming removed 0 bases at V and 7 bases at J, with 6 bases between. CDR3 sequence: CASSLAMNTQYF. For the CDR3, the DNA is TGTGCCAGCAGCTTGGCGATGAATACGCAGTATTTT. Full variable domain (outside the CDR3, taken from reference TRBV5-6 and TRBJ2-3): DAGVTQSPTHLIKTRGQQVTLRCSPKSGHDTVSWYQQALGQGPQFIFQYYEEEERQRGNFPDRFSGHQFPNYSSELNVNALLLGDSALYLCASSLAMNTQYFGPGTRLTVL.

This clonotype was seen a few times. The J gene is TRBJ1-1, the V gene TRBV3-1; tentative D call: TRBD1 (5 bases). This CDR3 has 13 residues. V was trimmed by 4 bases and J by 3 bases, leaving 9 bases between them. From germline, CDR1 is LGHDT and CDR2 YNNKEL (reference sequence). The CDR3, as DNA: TGTGCCAGCAGCCCAGCAGGGCACACTGAAGCTTTCTTT. It specifies CASSPAGHTEAFF.

This clonotype came up many times. This sequence joins TRBV6-6 and TRBJ2-1; weak D call: TRBD2 (5 bases). Germline lookup yields CDR1 MNHNY and CDR2 SVGAGI (reference sequence). This CDR3 is built from 10 residues. Trimming stripped 5 bases from V and 10 bases from J, with 6 bases between. CDR3 sequence (DNA): TGTGCCAGCAGTCGGGGAGAGCAGTTCTTC. Amino acids: CASSRGEQFF.

This clonotype was recorded at least ten times. The V call is TRBV27, the J call TRBJ2-7; 7 nucleotides align to TRBD1. Germline values: CDR1 MNHEY, CDR2 SMNVEV (reference sequence). The CDR3 length is 14 residues. The V segment lost 1 base and the J segment 0 bases; nucleotides outside the gene matches: 0. The CDR3: CASSLWDSSYEQYF. CDR3 DNA sequence: TGTGCCAGCAGTTTATGGGACAGCTCCTACGAGCAGTACTTC.

This clonotype was picked up many times. The CDR3 is CASSHSWTPKVETQYF. In DNA, the CDR3 is TGTGCCAGCTCTCACTCCTGGACCCCTAAAGTGGAGACCCAGTACTTC. The chain is built from TRBV18 and TRBJ2-5, with D hard to call. This CDR3 is 16 amino acids long. Germline V gene sequence: CDR1 KGHSH, CDR2 LQKENI. The V and J ends lost 6 bases and 5 bases respectively, with 22 bases between them. Looking up the rest from reference TRBV18 and TRBJ2-5 gives the full variable domain: NAGVMQNPRHLVRRRGQEARLRCSPMKGHSHVYWYRQLPEEGLKFMVYLQKENIIDESGMPKERFSAEFPKEGPSILRIQQVVRGDSAAYFCASSHSWTPKVETQYFGPGTRLLVL.

This clonotype has at least ten counts. J is TRBJ2-7 and V is TRBV20-1; either TRBD1 or TRBD2 may fit D (5 bases each). CDR3 length equals 15 residues. V was clipped by 0 bases and J by 4 bases, with 16 bases between them. Germline CDR1 is DFQATT and CDR2 is SNEGSKA (reference sequence). The CDR3 region is CSARDIRGERYEQYF. In nucleotides, the CDR3 is TGCAGTGCTAGAGATATTAGGGGAGAAAGGTACGAGCAGTACTTC.

In this sample, this clonotype turned up many times. The rearrangement links TRBV5-1 to TRBJ2-7; D ambiguous. The CDR3 length is 13 residues. Trimming cost V 5 bases and J 6 bases, with 15 bases left between them. Germline lookup yields CDR1 SGHRS and CDR2 YFSETQ. The CDR3 bases are TGCGCCAGCAGTTTAAACGGTTGGCGCGAGCAGTACTTC. As protein: CASSLNGWREQYF.

This clonotype was seen a handful of times. CDR3 nucleotide sequence: TGTGCCAGCAGCTTAGAGCTCAGGGAAGCTGGAAACACCATATATTTT. Encoded protein: CASSLELREAGNTIYF. The chain has TRBV7-9 and TRBJ1-3; a possible D gene is TRBD1 (5 bases). The germline gives CDR1 SEHNR, CDR2 FQNEAQ (reference sequence). The CDR3 length is 16 residues. Trimming cost V 1 base and J 2 bases, with 12 bases left between them.

The chain combines TRBV4-2 with TRBJ2-3, with 11 positions matching TRBD2. CDR1 LGHNA and CDR2 YNFKEQ come from the germline V gene. Trimming took 0 bases from V and 6 from J; bases not matched to a gene: 11. CDR3 length equals 18 residues. Here the CDR3 reads CASSQDRTSGGRGDTQYF. DNA of the CDR3: TGTGCCAGCAGCCAAGATCGCACTAGCGGGGGAAGGGGTGATACGCAGTATTTT.

This clonotype was counted ten times or more. The chain recombines TRBV29-1 with TRBJ2-7, with 7 bases identical to TRBD1. Germline V lookup: CDR1 SQVTM, CDR2 ANQGSEA. The CDR3 extends over 13 amino acids. V shed 5 bases, J shed 2 bases, and the junction held 6 bases outside the gene matches. CDR3 sequence: CSVLTGRTYEQYF. The CDR3 nucleotides read TGCAGCGTTTTGACAGGGAGAACCTACGAGCAGTACTTC.